This T cell receptor (beta chain) was obtained from a study of blood T cell repertoires in COVID-19. Whole-study context: Material from acute and convalescent COVID-19 was sourced from the United States, Italy and Spain. T cells, B-cell-depleted T cells, or PBMCs supplied cDNA or gDNA.

Unmatched junction bases numbered 4, after V lost 7 bases and J lost 1 base. This CDR3 is built from 13 residues. The germline V gene has CDR1 ENHRY and CDR2 SYGVKD. Under the authors' procedure: Amplification of reference gene primers provided the estimated nucleated cell counts. The table came from immunoSEQ multiplex PCR; TCRdb's copy has only in-frame clones and leaves some out. That table gives V, J and clone size, and the DNA gave D and trimming. Among around 81,000 clones, approximately 80% were seen once, and the ten largest hold under 3.5%. This clonotype was obtained from a man aged 50 or older with acute or convalescent COVID-19. Sequenced input: peripheral blood. The chain employs TRBV10-3 and TRBJ2-7; 7 bases map to TRBD1. The CDR3 protein is CAITQGQSYEQYF. In nucleotides, the CDR3 is TGTGCCATCACACAGGGGCAATCCTACGAGCAGTACTTC.